This T cell receptor beta chain is drawn from a study of cytomegalovirus exposure and HLA in healthy donors. In the case of this clone: The antigen is not known. An end of the junction differs from the germline gene, which may be a read error.

The study, taken as a whole, reports: Published work reported that the classifier diagnosed cytomegalovirus status with high specificity and sensitivity.

Both 60 Vbeta primers and 13 Jbeta primers went into the PCR. Libraries were prepared by immunoSEQ multiplex PCR; TCRdb keeps only in-frame clonotypes and omits some of them. The repertoire holds 89,000 or so clones, with about 83% as singletons. This receptor was obtained from a woman aged 18-29 years in good health and CMV-seropositive. Source material: PBMCs.

CDR3 bases: TGTTCCAGCAGCGGACGACAGGGGGACACCGGGGAGCTGTTTTTT. This codes for CSSSGRQGDTGELFF. The gene calls are TRBV7-9 and TRBJ2-2; 9 nucleotides agree with TRBD1. The CDR3 totals 15 residues. Germline CDR1 reads SEHNR; CDR2 reads FQNEAQ (reference sequence).